What follows is one TCR beta chain and its context. The data derive from a study of blood T cell repertoires in COVID-19. Across the study: Sources were T cells, B-cell-depleted T cells, or PBMCs; the material itself was cDNA or gDNA.

Methods used by the authors: Reference gene primers were amplified, and this amplification served to estimate nucleated cell counts. Sequencing used immunoSEQ multiplex PCR; TCRdb keeps in-frame clones, though not all of them. The V and J calls and clone size were taken over from that table, and D and trimming were inferred from the DNA. The sample records 150,000 or so clones, 85% being singletons. This CDR3 spans 14 amino acids. The V gene's germline CDR1 is MDHEN and CDR2 SYDVKM. The V gene lost 1 base and the J gene lost 8 bases, with 14 bases spanning the gap. The receptor comes from a woman aged 40 to 50 with active or convalescent COVID-19. Material: peripheral blood. The J gene is TRBJ1-2, the V gene TRBV28; D might be TRBD1 (5 bases). In nucleotides, the CDR3 is TGTGCCAGCAGTTTATTGGCCGGGGGGGAAGGCTACACCTTC. It translates to CASSLLAGGEGYTF.